This TCR beta chain was recovered during a study of response to subunit inactivated influenza vaccine. TCRdb redid the calling of the RT-PCR reads with MiXCR, one entry per CDR3 protein. The sample gives 500,000 to 600,000 distinct CDR3 sequences, approximately 10% of which show up once; 11% is in the top ten. The same specimen was also included in a second study, on T cells expressing NK-cell markers. That paper notes: UMIs were included in TCR beta cDNA generated by 5'RACE template switching. The CD3+CD56-NKG2C+ fraction was also led by these clonotypes in several donors.

The receptor was isolated from a man aged 45-65 years who received an inactivated influenza vaccine. The sequencing here drew on PBMCs from blood, taken on the day of vaccination.

For the CDR3, the DNA is TGTGCCAGCAGTAGCTGGGGGACCCAGTACTTC. Translating gives CASSSWGTQYF. This chain uses TRBV28 with TRBJ2-5; D not resolved. Trimming removed 5 bases from V and 7 bases from J, with 8 bases in between. The CDR3 has 11 residues. Germline-derived CDR1 and CDR2 are MDHEN and SYDVKM.